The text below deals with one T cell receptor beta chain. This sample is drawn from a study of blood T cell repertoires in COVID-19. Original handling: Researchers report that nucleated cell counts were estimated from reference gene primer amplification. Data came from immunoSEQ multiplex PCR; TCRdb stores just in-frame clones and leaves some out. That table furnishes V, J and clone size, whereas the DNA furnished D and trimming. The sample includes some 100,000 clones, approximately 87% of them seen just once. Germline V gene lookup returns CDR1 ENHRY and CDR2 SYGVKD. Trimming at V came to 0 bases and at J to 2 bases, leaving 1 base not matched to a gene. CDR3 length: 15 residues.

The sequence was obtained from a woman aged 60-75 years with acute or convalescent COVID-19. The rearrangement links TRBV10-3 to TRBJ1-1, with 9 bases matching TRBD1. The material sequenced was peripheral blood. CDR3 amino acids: CAISESGQGNTEAFF. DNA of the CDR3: TGTGCCATCAGTGAGTCGGGACAGGGTAACACTGAAGCTTTCTTT.